Listed below are T cell receptor beta chains from one sample, sequenced in a study of T cell repertoires in cytomegalovirus infection. TCRdb fed the reads into MiXCR, producing one record per CDR3 protein. Among roughly 230,000 distinct CDR3 sequences listed, 22% were seen once. Sequenced: CD8+ T cells from PBMCs. All receptors derive from a human donor in good health (CMV status not recorded). Some clones in this sample may be carry-over from other donors' samples. CDR3s include the opening cysteine and the closing phenylalanine or tryptophan. The order of the fields is J gene, V gene, D gene, clone size, CDR3 DNA, CDR3 protein. D genes are given only for firm matches. Some rows have no size entry. The others give once, few or many, or a class for an expanded clone.

>TRBJ2-5|TRBV20-1|TRBD2|-
TGCAGTGCTAGAGATTATAGCGGGGGGGCCGATGAGACCCAGTACTTC
CSARDYSGGADETQYF
>TRBJ1-1|TRBV9|-|-
TGTGCCAGCAGCGTAGACTCGAGGGCCACTGAAGCTTTCTTT
CASSVDSRATEAFF
>TRBJ2-3|TRBV5-1|TRBD2|few
TGCGCCAGCAGCTCCGGGACTAGCGGGGGGGATCTCACAGATACGCAGTATTTT
CASSSGTSGGDLTDTQYF
>TRBJ1-5|TRBV28|-|many
TGTGCCAGCAGCGCAGGGGAAGGCAATCAGCCCCAGCATTTT
CASSAGEGNQPQHF
>TRBJ1-2|TRBV28|-|-
TGTGCCAGCAGTCCCTCCGCCGCCTCTTCCTATGGCTACACCTTC
CASSPSAASSYGYTF
>TRBJ2-7|TRBV7-2|-|-
TGTGCCAGCAGCTTAATGACAAATTACGAGCAGTACTTC
CASSLMTNYEQYF
>TRBJ1-5|TRBV28|-|-
TGTGCCAGCACCCACAGGGACAATCAGCCCCAGCATTTT
CASTHRDNQPQHF
>TRBJ1-2|TRBV27|-|-
TGTGCCAGCAGTCCGTTGGTCACAGGGTTCTTCTTTGGTGGCTACACCTTC
CASSPLVTGFFFGGYTF
>TRBJ1-1|TRBV5-1|TRBD1|few
TGCGCCAGCAGCGTCCAACAGGGGGGGGGGACTGAAGCTTTCTTT
CASSVQQGGGTEAFF
>TRBJ2-1|TRBV20-1|TRBD2|few
TGCAGTGCTCGAGCCACTAGCGTGGGGTCGACCTACAATGAGCAGTTCTTC
CSARATSVGSTYNEQFF
>TRBJ2-1|TRBV7-9|-|few
TGTGCCAGCAGCCGTGACGGACGACTGGGTGAGCAGTTCTTC
CASSRDGRLGEQFF
>TRBJ2-7|TRBV6-2/TRBV6-3|-|few
TGTGCCAGCAGTTTCTTGGGTACGGACTCCTACGAGCAGTACTTC
CASSFLGTDSYEQYF
>TRBJ1-2|TRBV20-1|TRBD1|few
TGCAGTGCTAGAGATCCCACCCCGGAGGCCGCTTTAACAGGGGATTTTTATGGCTACACCTTC
CSARDPTPEAALTGDFYGYTF
>TRBJ1-1|TRBV7-2|TRBD1|many
TGTGCCAGCAGCCCGAGGGGACAGGATATTATGAACACTGAAGCTTTCTTT
CASSPRGQDIMNTEAFF
>TRBJ2-5|TRBV2|-|many
TGTGCCAGCCGACTGCGGGGCAATCAAGAGACCCAGTACTTC
CASRLRGNQETQYF
>TRBJ1-5|TRBV12-3/TRBV12-4|-|few
TGTGCCAGCAGTCGCAGAGAGTTACGGAGAGATCAGCCCCAGCATTTT
CASSRRELRRDQPQHF
>TRBJ1-2|TRBV19|-|many
TGTGCCAGTAGTTCTCAAATGGGTGAGGACTATGGCTACACCTTC
CASSSQMGEDYGYTF
>TRBJ2-7|TRBV15|TRBD1|-
TGTGCCACCAGCAGTACCGGGACAGACGCCTACGAGCAGTACTTC
CATSSTGTDAYEQYF
>TRBJ2-7|TRBV29-1|-|-
TGCAGCGTTGAAGACGTGAACTCCTACGAGCAGTACTTC
CSVEDVNSYEQYF
>TRBJ2-7|TRBV20-1|TRBD2|once
TGCAGTGCCCCGGGACTAGCGGGGGGGCAGACCTACGAGCAGTACTTC
CSAPGLAGGQTYEQYF